The present entry profiles one TCR beta chain with its context. Its cognate antigen is unknown. The same CDR3 also results from other DNA sequences found in this sample. The data belong to a study of OX40 agonist ivuxolimab in advanced cancers. Study-level information: Ivuxolimab was administered intravenously to patients at 0.01 to 10 mg/kg every 2 weeks. General study results and limits: At 0.1 to 3.0 mg/kg and by week 6, clonal expansion occurred in CD4+ and CD8+ blood T cells. The study found among the lowest clonal expansion in partial responders at 0.1-3.0 mg/kg.

The V and J ends lost 2 bases and 1 base respectively, with 9 bases between them. The CDR3 is made up of 14 amino acids. Germline V gene data show CDR1 as SGHRS and CDR2 as YFSETQ. Method: immunoSEQ multiplex PCR; TCRdb's copy keeps in-frame clones and lacks some. The sample has approximately 74,000 clones, about 93% seen once. The chain carries TRBV5-1 and TRBJ2-5, with D possibly TRBD2 on 5 matching bases. The receptor was isolated from an adult with an advanced solid tumor such as melanoma, head and neck, liver or kidney cancer. The source material was CD4+ or CD8+ T cells sorted from blood, sampled in a trial of the OX40 agonist ivuxolimab. CDR3 sequence reads: CASSLTGSQETQYF. The DNA of the CDR3 is TGCGCCAGCAGCTTAACGGGGAGCCAAGAGACCCAGTACTTC.